Shown below are 14 T cell receptor beta chains from a single sample sequenced in a study of blood T cells in healthy people across ages. The use of a sample-barcoded 5' primer and a J-beta primer mix characterized a second PCR of about 7 to 12 cycles. TCRdb re-called the 5' RACE reads with MiXCR, one entry per CDR3 protein. This table holds fewer than 800,000 distinct CDR3 sequences, around 45% found once. The sequenced sample consisted of blood. The receptors come from a woman aged 55-69 years in good health.

The rearrangement links TRBV20-1 to TRBJ2-1; unclear D gene. The germline V gene has CDR1 DFQATT and CDR2 SNEGSKA (reference sequence). Trimming took off 3 bases at V and 13 bases at J, with 19 bases between the two ends. The CDR3 totals 13 residues. For the CDR3, the DNA is TGCAGTGCTAGCGCCACCGACTTTTCCTTACAGTTCTTC. The encoded protein is CSASATDFSLQFF.

This clonotype was seen ten or more times. The chain's CDR3 is CAITRTGGSEQFF. The CDR3 coding sequence is TGTGCCATCACCAGGACAGGGGGTAGTGAGCAGTTCTTC. The chain combines TRBV10-3 with TRBJ2-1; the match to TRBD1 covers 10 bases. The germline gives CDR1 ENHRY, CDR2 SYGVKD. CDR3 length: 13 amino acids. V dropped 7 bases and J dropped 9; count of bases not matched to a gene: 6.

The V call is TRBV3-1, the J call TRBJ2-1; the match to TRBD2 covers 9 bases. The J call may not be correct, given that the DNA end is closer to TRBJ2-7. CDR3 length: 14 amino acids. Per the germline V gene, CDR1 is LGHDT and CDR2 is YNNKEL (reference sequence). This chain's CDR3 is CASRDSGSGYEQYF. The CDR3 region has the DNA TGTGCCAGCAGGGATAGCGGGAGTGGGTACGAGCAGTACTTC.

The chain links TRBV5-4 to TRBJ2-7, with 9 nucleotides matching TRBD1. Per the germline V gene, CDR1 is SGHNT and CDR2 is YYREEE (reference sequence). V gave up 2 bases and J gave up 3 bases; unmatched junction bases: 9. The CDR3 runs to 16 residues. CDR3 residues: CASSLPPGQGSYEQYF. DNA of the CDR3: TGTGCCAGCAGCTTACCTCCGGGACAGGGAAGCTACGAGCAGTACTTC.

The chain is built from TRBV7-9 and TRBJ2-7; TRBD1 matches 7 bases. Per the germline V gene, CDR1 is SEHNR and CDR2 is FQNEAQ (reference sequence). V lost 2 bases and J lost 5; bases outside the gene matches: 9. This CDR3 has 15 amino acids. The CDR3 sequence: CASSLSRGTANEQYF. In DNA form, the CDR3 reads TGTGCCAGCAGCTTAAGCAGGGGGACAGCAAACGAGCAGTACTTC.

This chain links TRBV7-3 with TRBJ2-1; 7 nucleotides match TRBD1. With V trimmed by 6 bases and J by 5 bases, 10 bases remained unmatched. The germline V gene encodes CDR1 SGHTA and CDR2 FQGTGA. The CDR3 extends over 15 amino acids. The CDR3 DNA sequence: TGTGCCAGCAGTTGGTCCCGGGACAGTAACAATGAGCAGTTCTTC. This gives the protein CASSWSRDSNNEQFF.

In this sample, this clonotype turned up once. The chain is built from TRBV9 and TRBJ2-1, with 9 bases fitting TRBD2. After removal of 3 bases from V and 5 bases from J, the junction contained 3 bases not matched to a gene. Looked up from germline, CDR1 is SGDLS and CDR2 is YYNGEE. CDR3 size: 14 residues. Here the CDR3 DNA reads TGTGCCAGCAGCGAACGACTAGCGGACAATGAGCAGTTCTTC. This codes for CASSERLADNEQFF.

This sequence joins TRBV6-6 and TRBJ2-3; 10 bases align to TRBD2. Germline CDR1 MNHNY, CDR2 SVGAGI (reference sequence). CDR3 length equals 13 residues. V gave up 10 bases and J gave up 4 bases; unmatched junction bases: 5. As DNA, the CDR3 is TGTGCCACCAGCGGGAGGGCCGCAGATACGCAGTATTTT. Translating it yields CATSGRAADTQYF.

The V and J genes are TRBV5-1 and TRBJ1-1; D is undetermined. This CDR3 has 15 amino acids. Germline V gives CDR1 SGHRS, CDR2 YFSETQ. V was shortened by 0 bases and J by 0 bases, with 9 bases between the two germline ends. Here the CDR3 reads CASSLGDGVNTEAFF. The CDR3 nucleotides read TGCGCCAGCAGCTTGGGAGACGGGGTGAACACTGAAGCTTTCTTT.

Only a few counts were recorded for this clonotype. The rearrangement uses TRBV6-2 or TRBV6-3 and TRBJ2-7, with D perhaps TRBD1 or TRBD2 (5 bases each). The germline V gene has CDR1 MNHEY and CDR2 SVGEGT. The CDR3 is 16 residues long. Trimming pared 11 bases from V and 0 bases from J, leaving 23 bases between. The CDR3 nucleotides are TGTGCCGGACGGGACCCAGCGTTAGATCGCTCCTACGAGCAGTACTTC. This gives the protein CAGRDPALDRSYEQYF.

This sequence joins TRBV29-1 and TRBJ1-2; D perhaps matches TRBD1 (5 bases). The length of the CDR3 is 12 residues. Germline V gene lookup returns CDR1 SQVTM and CDR2 ANQGSEA. V lost 3 bases, J lost 3 bases, and 8 bases lay in between. The CDR3 here is CSVEAGHYGYTF. Written as DNA, the CDR3 is TGCAGCGTTGAGGCGGGGCACTATGGCTACACCTTC.

The V call is TRBV27, the J call TRBJ2-1, with TRBD2 identical over 7 bases. There are 14 residues in the CDR3. After removal of 8 bases from V and 2 bases from J, the junction contained 6 bases not matched to a gene. Germline CDR1 and CDR2: MNHEY and SMNVEV (reference sequence). For the CDR3, the DNA is TGTGCCAGCCGTGTGGGGGGGGCCTACAATGAGCAGTTCTTC. This codes for CASRVGGAYNEQFF.

This clonotype was recorded once. The rearrangement links TRBV7-9 to TRBJ1-2; D might be TRBD1 (6 bases). The germline gives CDR1 SEHNR, CDR2 FQNEAQ (reference sequence). Trimming took 4 bases from V and 0 from J, leaving 12 bases between them. The CDR3 length is 15 residues. The CDR3 region is CASSYSGVTNYGYTF. CDR3 DNA sequence: TGTGCCAGCAGCTATTCAGGGGTTACTAACTATGGCTACACCTTC.

The chain joins TRBV28 to TRBJ2-1, with a possible D match to TRBD1 (5 bases). CDR3 length: 12 amino acids. Looked up from germline, CDR1 is MDHEN and CDR2 is SYDVKM. Trimming cost V 6 bases and J 4 bases, with 7 bases left between them. The CDR3 DNA sequence: TGTGCCAGCAGACAGGAATACAATGAGCAGTTCTTC. Translated, it gives CASRQEYNEQFF.